This record covers a single T cell receptor beta chain. Antigen specificity is unknown. Looked up from germline, CDR1 is MDHEN and CDR2 is SYDVKM. Trimming cost V 5 bases and J 4 bases, with 3 bases left between them. The CDR3 spans 11 residues. This sample was taken from a study of T cell responses to AZD1222 COVID-19 vaccine. Study summary: Some second doses came at about 4 weeks and others at about 12 weeks; these were pooled. General observations from the study: Mostly white British, mostly female donors; authors suggested clonal diversity may be underestimated. Per reports, nearly half of all spike-specific TCRs target regions that are unmutated in variants.

TCRdb keeps only in-frame clones here, not all; method: immunoSEQ multiplex PCR. This table holds roughly 110,000 clones, roughly 88% found once. The receptor comes from an adult in good health. The sample was peripheral blood, taken on day 0 of AZD1222 vaccination. The gene calls are TRBV28 and TRBJ2-1; D not certain. CDR3 DNA: TGTGCCAGCAGTCGGTACAATGAGCAGTTCTTC. It is translated as CASSRYNEQFF.